The 3 T cell receptor beta chains below were found in one sample sequenced in a study of T cell responses to AZD1222 COVID-19 vaccine. Some clones are missing from TCRdb's copy, which holds only in-frame ones; the method was immunoSEQ multiplex PCR. This sample yields roughly 120,000 clones, of which about 86% are seen a single time; around 17% belongs to the top ten. The specimen was peripheral blood, collected 28 days after the second AZD1222 dose. The origin of the receptors is an adult who received the AZD1222 COVID-19 vaccine.

This clone was observed a few times. The V and J genes are TRBV18 and TRBJ2-1; 7 nucleotides agree with TRBD1. The CDR3 is 18 residues long. Germline values: CDR1 KGHSH, CDR2 LQKENI. V lost 0 bases to trimming and J lost 1 base; unmatched junction nucleotides: 9. The CDR3 is CASSPPQGGGRSYNEQFF. CDR3 nucleotide sequence: TGTGCCAGCTCACCACCACAAGGGGGCGGACGGTCCTACAATGAGCAGTTCTTC. Looking up the rest from reference TRBV18 and TRBJ2-1 gives the full variable domain: NAGVMQNPRHLVRRRGQEARLRCSPMKGHSHVYWYRQLPEEGLKFMVYLQKENIIDESGMPKERFSAEFPKEGPSILRIQQVVRGDSAAYFCASSPPQGGGRSYNEQFFGPGTRLTVL.

The gene calls are TRBV6-2 or TRBV6-3 and TRBJ2-3, with D hard to call. The CDR3 is made up of 11 amino acids. CDR1 is MNHEY, CDR2 SVGEGT, per germline. V gave up 6 bases and J gave up 9 bases, with 10 bases separating them. CDR3 sequence: CASSPQGTQYF. For the CDR3, the DNA is TGTGCCAGCAGCCCCCAAGGCACGCAGTATTTT.

This chain connects TRBV4-3 to TRBJ1-6; no clear D. The V and J ends lost 0 bases and 9 bases respectively, with 9 bases between them. Germline V CDR1 and CDR2: LGHNA, YSLEER. There are 14 residues in the CDR3. The CDR3: CASSQEDTGSPLHF. Here the CDR3 DNA reads TGCGCCAGCAGCCAAGAGGATACGGGTTCACCCCTCCACTTT.